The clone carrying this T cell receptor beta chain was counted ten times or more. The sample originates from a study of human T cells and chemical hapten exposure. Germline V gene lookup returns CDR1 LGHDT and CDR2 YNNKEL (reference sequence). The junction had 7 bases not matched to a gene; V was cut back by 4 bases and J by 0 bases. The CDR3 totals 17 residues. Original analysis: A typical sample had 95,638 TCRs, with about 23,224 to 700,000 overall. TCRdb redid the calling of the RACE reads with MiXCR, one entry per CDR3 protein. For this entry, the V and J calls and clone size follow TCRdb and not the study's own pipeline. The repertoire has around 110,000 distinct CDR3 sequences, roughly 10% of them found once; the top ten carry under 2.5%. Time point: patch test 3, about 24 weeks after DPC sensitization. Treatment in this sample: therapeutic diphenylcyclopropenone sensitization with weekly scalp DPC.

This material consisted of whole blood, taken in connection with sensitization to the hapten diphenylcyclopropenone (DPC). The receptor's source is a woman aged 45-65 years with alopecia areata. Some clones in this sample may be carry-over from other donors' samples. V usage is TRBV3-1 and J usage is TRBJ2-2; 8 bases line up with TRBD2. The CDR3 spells CASSPFYSGTNTGELFF. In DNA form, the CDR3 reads TGTGCCAGCAGCCCCTTTTATAGCGGGACGAACACCGGGGAGCTGTTTTTT. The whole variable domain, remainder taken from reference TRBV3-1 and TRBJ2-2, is DTAVSQTPKYLVTQMGNDKSIKCEQNLGHDTMYWYKQDSKKFLKIMFSYNNKELIINETVPNRFSPKSPDKAHLNLHINSLELGDSAVYFCASSPFYSGTNTGELFFGEGSRLTVL.